This T cell receptor delta chain was identified in a study of gamma-delta chains in newborns, infants, children. Overall study context: Microbial exposure reportedly drives polyclonal innate γδ T cell expansion after birth.

TCRdb reanalysed the reads with CATT. The sample lists 4,000 to 4,500 delta-chain clones, less than 45% occurring once. Looked up from germline, CDR1 is TSWWSYY and CDR2 is QGS. The CDR3 is made up of 22 amino acids. V was clipped by 0 bases and J by 3 bases; unmatched bases: 20. Material for sequencing was blood. The rearrangement uses TRDV1 and TRDJ1; 12 nucleotides agree with TRDD3. This receptor was taken from a child who received the measles vaccine. The CDR3 DNA is TGTGCTCTTGGGGAACTTAGCCCTACTCTTTTATACTGGGGGATACTCCCCGATAAACTCATCTTT. Its translation is CALGELSPTLLYWGILPDKLIF.